This record concerns one T cell receptor (beta chain) sequence. What it recognizes is unknown. In germline, CDR1 is MNHEY, CDR2 SVGEGT. With V trimmed by 2 bases and J by 4 bases, 5 bases remained unmatched. The CDR3 extends over 16 amino acids. Combining a sample-barcoded 5' primer with a J-beta primer mix, a second PCR ran for roughly 7 to 12 cycles. TCRdb re-analysed the 5' RACE reads in MiXCR, keeping a single row per CDR3 protein. The sample consists of 780,000 or so distinct CDR3 sequences, around three fifths of them appearing once. The data were obtained in a study of blood T cells in healthy people across ages. Study-level findings and limits: When set beside aged donors, long-lived donors presented more naive CD4+ cells and higher diversity.

The rearrangement uses TRBV6-2 or TRBV6-3 and TRBJ2-6; 7 bases are shared with TRBD1. The sequence came from a man aged 35-49 years in good health. The sequencing input was blood. CDR3 DNA: TGTGCCAGCAGTTACCCGACAGGGACCGGGGCCAACGTCCTGACTTTC. Amino acid sequence: CASSYPTGTGANVLTF.